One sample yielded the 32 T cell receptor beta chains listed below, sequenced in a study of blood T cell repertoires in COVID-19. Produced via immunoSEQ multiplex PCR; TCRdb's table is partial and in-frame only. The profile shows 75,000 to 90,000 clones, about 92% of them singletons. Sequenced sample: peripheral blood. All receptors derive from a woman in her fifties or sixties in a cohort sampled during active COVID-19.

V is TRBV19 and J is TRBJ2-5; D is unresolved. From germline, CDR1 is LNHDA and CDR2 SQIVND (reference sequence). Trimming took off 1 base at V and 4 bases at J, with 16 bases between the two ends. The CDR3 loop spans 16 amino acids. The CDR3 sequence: CASSIVSSLPGETQYF. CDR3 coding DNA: TGTGCCAGTAGTATAGTGTCTTCCTTACCGGGAGAGACCCAGTACTTC.

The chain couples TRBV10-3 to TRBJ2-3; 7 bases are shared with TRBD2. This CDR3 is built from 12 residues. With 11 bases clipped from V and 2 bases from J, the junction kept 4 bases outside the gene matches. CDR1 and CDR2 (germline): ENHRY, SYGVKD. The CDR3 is CASTSDTDTQYF. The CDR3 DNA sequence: TGTGCCTCAACTAGCGACACAGATACGCAGTATTTT.

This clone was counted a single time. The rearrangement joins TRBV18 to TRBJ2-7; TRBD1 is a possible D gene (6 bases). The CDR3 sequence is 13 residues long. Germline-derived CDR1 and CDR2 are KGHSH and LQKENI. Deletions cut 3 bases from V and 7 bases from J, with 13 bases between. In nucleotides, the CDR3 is TGTGCCAGCTCACCGGGGGCGACTCCAGAGCAGTACTTC. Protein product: CASSPGATPEQYF.

In DNA, the CDR3 is TGTGCCAGCTCACCACCTTTGGACTCGTCACGGGAGCAGTTCTTC. Its protein is CASSPPLDSSREQFF. The gene calls are TRBV18 and TRBJ2-1; D perhaps matches TRBD2 (5 bases). V shed 0 bases and J shed 10 bases, with 16 bases lying between them. The CDR3 consists of 15 residues. CDR1 is KGHSH, CDR2 LQKENI, per germline.

The CDR3 nucleotides read TGTGCCAGCAGCCTGGGACTCCAAGAGACCCAGTACTTC. It is translated as CASSLGLQETQYF. J is TRBJ2-5 and V is TRBV9, with TRBD2 as a possible D gene (6 bases). The germline V gene encodes CDR1 SGDLS and CDR2 YYNGEE. This CDR3 has 13 residues. Trimming pared 4 bases from V and 1 base from J, leaving 8 bases between.

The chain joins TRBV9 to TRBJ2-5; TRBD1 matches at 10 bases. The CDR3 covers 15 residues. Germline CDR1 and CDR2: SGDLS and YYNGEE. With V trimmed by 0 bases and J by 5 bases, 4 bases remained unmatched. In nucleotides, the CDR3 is TGTGCCAGCAGCGTAGCCGGGACAGGGGACGAGACCCAGTACTTC. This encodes CASSVAGTGDETQYF.

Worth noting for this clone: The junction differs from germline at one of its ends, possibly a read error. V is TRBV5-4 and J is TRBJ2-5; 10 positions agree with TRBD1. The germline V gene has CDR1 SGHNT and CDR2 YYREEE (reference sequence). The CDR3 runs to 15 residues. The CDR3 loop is CASRLGQGLVETQYF. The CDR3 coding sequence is TGTGCCAGCAGGTTGGGACAGGGGTTGGTGGAGACCCAGTACTTC.

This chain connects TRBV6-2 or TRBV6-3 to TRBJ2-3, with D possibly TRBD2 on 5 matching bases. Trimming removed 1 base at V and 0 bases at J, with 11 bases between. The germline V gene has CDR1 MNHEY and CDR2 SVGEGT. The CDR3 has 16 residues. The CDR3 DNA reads TGTGCCAGCAGTTACTTGGGAGAACTTAGCACAGATACGCAGTATTTT. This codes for CASSYLGELSTDTQYF.

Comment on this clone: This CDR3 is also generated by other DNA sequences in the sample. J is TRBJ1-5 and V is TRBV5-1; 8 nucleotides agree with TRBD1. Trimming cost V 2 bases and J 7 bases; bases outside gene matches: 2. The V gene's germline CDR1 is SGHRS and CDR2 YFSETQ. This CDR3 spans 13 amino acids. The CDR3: CASSLQGDQPQHF. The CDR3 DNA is TGCGCCAGCAGCTTACAGGGGGACCAGCCCCAGCATTTT.

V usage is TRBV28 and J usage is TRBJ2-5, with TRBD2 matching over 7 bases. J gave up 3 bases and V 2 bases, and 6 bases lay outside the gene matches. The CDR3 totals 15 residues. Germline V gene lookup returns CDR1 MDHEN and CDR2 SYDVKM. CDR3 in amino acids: CASSLRSAGKETQYF. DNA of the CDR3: TGTGCCAGCAGTTTACGTTCAGCGGGAAAAGAGACCCAGTACTTC.

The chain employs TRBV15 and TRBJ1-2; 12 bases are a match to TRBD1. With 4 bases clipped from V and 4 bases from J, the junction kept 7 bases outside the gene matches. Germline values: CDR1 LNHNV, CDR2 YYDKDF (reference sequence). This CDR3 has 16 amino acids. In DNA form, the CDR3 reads TGTGCCACCAGCACTTTGGGACAGGGGGCTTTCTATGGCTACACCTTC. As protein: CATSTLGQGAFYGYTF.

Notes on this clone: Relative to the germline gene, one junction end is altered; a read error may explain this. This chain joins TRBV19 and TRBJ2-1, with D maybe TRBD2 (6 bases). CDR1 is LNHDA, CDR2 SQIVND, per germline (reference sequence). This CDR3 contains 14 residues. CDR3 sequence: CASSMGDSFNEQFF. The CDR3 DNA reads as TGTGCCAGTAGTATGGGGGACTCCTTCAATGAGCAGTTCTTC. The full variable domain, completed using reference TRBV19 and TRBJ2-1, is DGGITQSPKYLFRKEGQNVTLSCEQNLNHDAMYWYRQDPGQGLRLIYYSQIVNDFQKGDIAEGYSVSREKKESFPLTVTSAQKNPTAFYLCASSMGDSFNEQFFGPGTRLTVL.

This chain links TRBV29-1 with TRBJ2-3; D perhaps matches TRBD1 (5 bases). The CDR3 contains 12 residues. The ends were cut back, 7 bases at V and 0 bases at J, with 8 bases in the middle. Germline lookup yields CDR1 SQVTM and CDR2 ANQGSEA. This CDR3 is CSAQGSTDTQYF. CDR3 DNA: TGCAGCGCCCAGGGAAGCACAGATACGCAGTATTTT.

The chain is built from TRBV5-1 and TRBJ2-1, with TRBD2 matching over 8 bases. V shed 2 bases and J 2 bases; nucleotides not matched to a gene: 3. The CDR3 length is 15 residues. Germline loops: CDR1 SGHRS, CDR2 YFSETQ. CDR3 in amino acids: CASSLSGSPYNEQFF. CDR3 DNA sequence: TGCGCCAGCAGCTTAAGCGGGAGCCCCTACAATGAGCAGTTCTTC. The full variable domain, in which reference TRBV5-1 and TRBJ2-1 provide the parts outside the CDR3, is KAGVTQTPRYLIKTRGQQVTLSCSPISGHRSVSWYQQTPGQGLQFLFEYFSETQRNKGNFPGRFSGRQFSNSRSEMNVSTLELGDSALYLCASSLSGSPYNEQFFGPGTRLTVL.

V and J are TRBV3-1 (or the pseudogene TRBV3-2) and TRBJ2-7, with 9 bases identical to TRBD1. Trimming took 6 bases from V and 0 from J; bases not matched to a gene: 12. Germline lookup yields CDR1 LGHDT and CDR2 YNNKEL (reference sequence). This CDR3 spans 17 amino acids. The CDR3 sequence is CASSGALQGANSYEQYF. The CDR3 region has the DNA TGTGCCAGCAGTGGGGCTCTACAGGGGGCCAACTCCTACGAGCAGTACTTC.

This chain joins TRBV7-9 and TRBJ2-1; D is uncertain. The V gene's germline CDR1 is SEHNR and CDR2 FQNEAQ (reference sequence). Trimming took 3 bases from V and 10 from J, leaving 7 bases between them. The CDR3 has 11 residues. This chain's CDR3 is CASSFAVEQFF. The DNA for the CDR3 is TGTGCCAGCAGCTTCGCGGTGGAGCAGTTCTTC.

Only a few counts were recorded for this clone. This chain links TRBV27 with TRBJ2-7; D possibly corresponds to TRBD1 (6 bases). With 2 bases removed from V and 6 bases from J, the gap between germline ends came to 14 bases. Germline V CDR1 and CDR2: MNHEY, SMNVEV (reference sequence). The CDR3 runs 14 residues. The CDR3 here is CASSLVGRGSEQYF. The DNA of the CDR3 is TGTGCCAGCAGTTTAGTAGGCAGGGGCTCCGAGCAGTACTTC.

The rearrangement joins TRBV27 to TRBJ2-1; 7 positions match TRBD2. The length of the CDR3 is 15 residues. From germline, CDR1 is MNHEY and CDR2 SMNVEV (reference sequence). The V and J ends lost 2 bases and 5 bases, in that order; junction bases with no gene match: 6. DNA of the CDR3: TGTGCCAGCAGTTTAGCGGGAGTCTCGGACAATGAGCAGTTCTTC. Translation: CASSLAGVSDNEQFF.

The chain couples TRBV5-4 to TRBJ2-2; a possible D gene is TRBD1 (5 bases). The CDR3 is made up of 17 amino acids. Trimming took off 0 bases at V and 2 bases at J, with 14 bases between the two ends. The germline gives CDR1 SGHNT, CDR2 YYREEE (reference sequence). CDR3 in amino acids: CASSLAVDSFNTGELFF. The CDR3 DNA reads TGTGCCAGCAGCTTGGCAGTAGACAGCTTCAACACCGGGGAGCTGTTTTTT.

This chain's CDR3 is CASRRESSNTEAFF. The CDR3 DNA reads TGTGCCAGCAGGAGGGAATCGTCCAACACTGAAGCTTTCTTT. The rearrangement uses TRBV27 and TRBJ1-1; D is ambiguous. CDR3 length: 14 residues. Trimming took off 6 bases at V and 2 bases at J, with 13 bases between the two ends. Germline V CDR1 and CDR2: MNHEY, SMNVEV (reference sequence).

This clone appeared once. The CDR3 DNA follows: TGTGCTAGTGGTTTGGTCAAGACTAGCGGGAGCTCCTACAATGAGCAGTTCTTC. Residues: CASGLVKTSGSSYNEQFF. V is TRBV12-5 and J is TRBJ2-1, with 12 positions matching TRBD2. The CDR3 consists of 18 residues. The V segment lost 0 bases and the J segment 0 bases; nucleotides outside the gene matches: 3. Germline V gene lookup returns CDR1 LGHNT and CDR2 FRNRAP.

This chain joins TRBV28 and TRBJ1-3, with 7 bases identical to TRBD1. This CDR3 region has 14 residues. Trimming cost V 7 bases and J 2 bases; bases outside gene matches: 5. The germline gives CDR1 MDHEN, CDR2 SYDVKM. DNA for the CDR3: TGTGCCAGCACGGAACAGGGGACTGGAAACACCATATATTTT. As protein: CASTEQGTGNTIYF.

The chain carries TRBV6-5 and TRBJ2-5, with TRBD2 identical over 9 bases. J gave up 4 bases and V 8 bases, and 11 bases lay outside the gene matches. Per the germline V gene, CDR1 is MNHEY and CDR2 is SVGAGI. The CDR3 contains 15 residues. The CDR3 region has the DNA TGTGCCAGCTCTCTAGCGGGACCCGAGCCAGAGACCCAGTACTTC. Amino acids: CASSLAGPEPETQYF.

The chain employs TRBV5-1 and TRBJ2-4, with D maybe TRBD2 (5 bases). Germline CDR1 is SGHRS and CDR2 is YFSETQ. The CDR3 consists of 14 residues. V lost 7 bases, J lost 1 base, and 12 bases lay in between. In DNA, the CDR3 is TGCGCCAGCGCCCGGGGTGGCGCCAAAAACATTCAGTACTTC. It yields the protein CASARGGAKNIQYF.

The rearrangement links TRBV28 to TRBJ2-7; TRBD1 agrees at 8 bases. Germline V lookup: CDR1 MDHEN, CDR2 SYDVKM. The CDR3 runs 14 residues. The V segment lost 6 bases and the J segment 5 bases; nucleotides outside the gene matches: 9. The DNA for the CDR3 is TGTGCCAGCAGCTCCTCCGGACAGGGTAACGAGCAGTACTTC. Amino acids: CASSSSGQGNEQYF.

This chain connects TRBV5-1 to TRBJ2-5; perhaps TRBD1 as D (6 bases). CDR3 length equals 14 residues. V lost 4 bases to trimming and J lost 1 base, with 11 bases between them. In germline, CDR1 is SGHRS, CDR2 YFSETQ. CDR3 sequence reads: CASSVNRAQETQYF. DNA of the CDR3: TGCGCCAGCAGCGTCAACAGGGCCCAAGAGACCCAGTACTTC. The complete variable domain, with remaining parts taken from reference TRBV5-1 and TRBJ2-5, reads KAGVTQTPRYLIKTRGQQVTLSCSPISGHRSVSWYQQTPGQGLQFLFEYFSETQRNKGNFPGRFSGRQFSNSRSEMNVSTLELGDSALYLCASSVNRAQETQYFGPGTRLLVL.

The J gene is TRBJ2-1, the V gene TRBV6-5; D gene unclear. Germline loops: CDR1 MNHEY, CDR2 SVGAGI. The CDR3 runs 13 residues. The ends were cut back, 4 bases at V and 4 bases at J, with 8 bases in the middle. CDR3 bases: TGTGCCAGCAGTTTCGGTTATTACAATGAGCAGTTCTTC. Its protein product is CASSFGYYNEQFF.

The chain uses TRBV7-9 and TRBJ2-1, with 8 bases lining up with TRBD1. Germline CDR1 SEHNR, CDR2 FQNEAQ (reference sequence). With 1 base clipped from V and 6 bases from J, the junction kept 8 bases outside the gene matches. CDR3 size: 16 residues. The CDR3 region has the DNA TGTGCCAGCAGCTTAGGACCAGGGGGCGAGGTCAATGAGCAGTTCTTC. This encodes CASSLGPGGEVNEQFF.

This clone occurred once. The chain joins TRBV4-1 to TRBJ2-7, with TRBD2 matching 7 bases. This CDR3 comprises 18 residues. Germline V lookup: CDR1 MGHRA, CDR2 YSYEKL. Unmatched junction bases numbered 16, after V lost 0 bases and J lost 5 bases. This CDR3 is CASSQDLRFRGGSDEQYF. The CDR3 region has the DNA TGCGCCAGCAGCCAAGATCTCCGCTTTCGGGGCGGGAGTGACGAGCAGTACTTC.

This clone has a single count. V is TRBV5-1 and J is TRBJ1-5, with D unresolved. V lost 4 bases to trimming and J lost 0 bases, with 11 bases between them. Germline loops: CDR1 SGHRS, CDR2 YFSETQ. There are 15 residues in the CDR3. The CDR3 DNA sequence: TGCGCCAGCAGCCCGGAGTTAGATAGCAATCAGCCCCAGCATTTT. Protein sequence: CASSPELDSNQPQHF.

The CDR3 coding sequence is TGTGCCAGCTGGGGGCTGGGGAGAGGCAATGAGCAGTTCTTC. It encodes CASWGLGRGNEQFF. V is TRBV7-2 and J is TRBJ2-1; possible D gene TRBD1, 6 bases. This CDR3 has 14 amino acids. V lost 8 bases to trimming and J lost 6 bases, with 17 bases between them. Germline V gene sequence: CDR1 SGHTA, CDR2 FQGNSA.

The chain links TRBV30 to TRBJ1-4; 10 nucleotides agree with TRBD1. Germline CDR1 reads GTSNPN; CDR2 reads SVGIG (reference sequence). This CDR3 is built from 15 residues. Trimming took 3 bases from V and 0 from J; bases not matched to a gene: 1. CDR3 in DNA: TGTGCCTGGAGGGGACAGGGGACAACTAATGAAAAACTGTTTTTT. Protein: CAWRGQGTTNEKLFF.